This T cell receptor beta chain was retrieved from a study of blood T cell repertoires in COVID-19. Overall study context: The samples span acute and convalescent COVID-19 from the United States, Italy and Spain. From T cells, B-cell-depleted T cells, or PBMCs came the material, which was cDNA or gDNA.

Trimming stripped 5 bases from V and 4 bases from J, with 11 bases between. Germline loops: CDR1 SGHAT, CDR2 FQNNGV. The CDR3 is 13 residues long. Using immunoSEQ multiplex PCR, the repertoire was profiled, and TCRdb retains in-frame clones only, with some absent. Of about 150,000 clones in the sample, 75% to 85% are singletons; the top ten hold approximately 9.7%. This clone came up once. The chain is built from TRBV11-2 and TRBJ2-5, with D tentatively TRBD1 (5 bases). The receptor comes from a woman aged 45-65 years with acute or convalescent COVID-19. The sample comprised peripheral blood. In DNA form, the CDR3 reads TGTGCCAGCAGCCCCAGGGTGACAGAGACCCAGTACTTC. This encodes CASSPRVTETQYF.